Below are 26 T cell receptor beta chains sequenced from a single sample in a study of blood T cell repertoires in COVID-19. Sequencing used immunoSEQ multiplex PCR; TCRdb keeps in-frame clones, though not all of them. The sample has 140,000 to 150,000 clones; more than 80% are singletons. The sequencing sample was made of PBMCs or T cells enriched from blood (not recorded which). The source is a man in his forties or fifties who had recovered from COVID-19.

The chain uses TRBV6-5 and TRBJ1-1; no clear D. This CDR3 spans 11 amino acids. CDR1 and CDR2 (germline): MNHEY, SVGAGI. CDR3 in amino acids: CAAGRNTEAFF. Written as DNA, the CDR3 is TGTGCAGCAGGTAGGAACACTGAAGCTTTCTTT.

The chain recombines TRBV4-3 with TRBJ2-7; 9 bases fit TRBD2. The V gene's germline CDR1 is LGHNA and CDR2 YSLEER. This CDR3 has 17 amino acids. The junction had 8 bases not matched to a gene; V was cut back by 1 base and J by 1 base. The CDR3 bases are TGCGCCAGCAGCCAAGGCGGTACGCTAGCGGGGTCCTACGAGCAGTACTTC. It is translated as CASSQGGTLAGSYEQYF.

The genes are TRBV6-2 or TRBV6-3 and TRBJ2-1; D perhaps matches TRBD1 (5 bases). This CDR3 spans 13 amino acids. The germline V gene encodes CDR1 MNHEY and CDR2 SVGEGT. V lost 4 bases and J 9 bases, leaving 13 bases between the germline ends. CDR3 loop: CASSFSIRAEQFF. CDR3 coding DNA: TGTGCCAGCAGTTTCTCAATCAGGGCTGAGCAGTTCTTC.

The V and J genes are TRBV12-3 or TRBV12-4 and TRBJ1-5, with 7 positions matching TRBD1. Trimming at V came to 5 bases and at J to 5 bases, leaving 3 bases not matched to a gene. The CDR3 totals 13 residues. The CDR3: CASSRGRDQPQHF. The CDR3 coding sequence is TGTGCCAGCAGTAGGGGGCGAGATCAGCCCCAGCATTTT.

This chain connects TRBV11-3 to TRBJ1-1; 9 bases agree with TRBD1. Looked up from germline, CDR1 is SGHNT and CDR2 is YENEEA. This CDR3 comprises 13 residues. The V gene end was trimmed by 5 bases and the J gene end by 4 bases; junction bases not matched to a gene: 2. This chain's CDR3 is CASSPTGGTEAFF. CDR3 nucleotides: TGTGCCAGCAGCCCGACAGGGGGCACTGAAGCTTTCTTT.

The rearrangement links TRBV4-3 to TRBJ2-7, with TRBD2 identical over 7 bases. Germline CDR1 LGHNA, CDR2 YSLEER. V dropped 3 bases and J dropped 0; count of bases not matched to a gene: 11. The CDR3 covers 17 residues. Written as DNA, the CDR3 is TGCGCCAGCAGCCAGGGGCTGGGGGGGGGACTCTCCTACGAGCAGTACTTC. Protein product: CASSQGLGGGLSYEQYF.

The chain couples TRBV9 to TRBJ2-7; TRBD2 matches 7 bases. The CDR3 runs to 14 residues. The germline V gene has CDR1 SGDLS and CDR2 YYNGEE. V gave up 1 base and J gave up 6 bases; unmatched junction bases: 7. CDR3 coding DNA: TGTGCCAGCAGCGTACGTCAAAGGGAGGGCGAGCAGTACTTC. Encoded protein: CASSVRQREGEQYF.

V usage is TRBV19 and J usage is TRBJ2-2, with D maybe TRBD2 (5 bases). V was clipped by 2 bases and J by 4 bases, with 8 bases between them. The CDR3 consists of 14 residues. Germline V lookup: CDR1 LNHDA, CDR2 SQIVND (reference sequence). The CDR3 coding sequence is TGTGCCAGTAGTATATCTCGGGGCACCGGGGAGCTGTTTTTT. Translated: CASSISRGTGELFF.

The count of this clone is one. The rearrangement links TRBV7-2 to TRBJ2-1; 7 nucleotides agree with TRBD2. The CDR3 is 16 residues long. J lost 0 bases, V lost 4 bases, and 6 bases had no gene match. Germline assignment: CDR1 SGHTA and CDR2 FQGNSA. Here the CDR3 reads CASSSRLAPSYNEQFF. CDR3 coding DNA: TGTGCCAGCAGCTCCCGACTAGCCCCCTCCTACAATGAGCAGTTCTTC.

The chain uses TRBV5-6 and TRBJ1-6; 7 bases match TRBD1. The CDR3 is 15 amino acids. Germline V gene data show CDR1 as SGHDT and CDR2 as YYEEEE. J lost 10 bases, V lost 1 base, and 8 bases had no gene match. The CDR3 bases are TGTGCCAGCAGCTTGAGGGGGCAGGGAGGATCACCCCTCCACTTT. Amino acid sequence: CASSLRGQGGSPLHF.

This clone has a single count. The chain combines TRBV28 with TRBJ2-7; TRBD1 matches 7 bases. The CDR3 covers 14 residues. The trim removed 2 bases at V and 2 bases at J, leaving 3 bases unmatched. In germline, CDR1 is MDHEN, CDR2 SYDVKM. This CDR3 is CASSLSQGAYEQYF. The CDR3 nucleotides are TGTGCCAGCAGTTTAAGCCAGGGGGCCTACGAGCAGTACTTC.

The rearrangement links TRBV27 to TRBJ1-6; D may be TRBD1 (5 bases). CDR1 is MNHEY, CDR2 SMNVEV, per germline (reference sequence). The CDR3 contains 15 residues. V lost 6 bases and J 5 bases, leaving 14 bases between the germline ends. The CDR3 nucleotides read TGTGCCAGCAGCCCCTCGGGAGGGGATAATTCACCCCTCCACTTT. This gives the protein CASSPSGGDNSPLHF.

The V and J genes are TRBV9 and TRBJ1-6; no clear D gene. Germline CDR1 reads SGDLS; CDR2 reads YYNGEE. V was clipped by 2 bases and J by 7 bases, with 7 bases between them. The CDR3 loop spans 13 amino acids. Here the CDR3 reads CASSVTDNSPLHF. In nucleotides, the CDR3 is TGTGCCAGCAGCGTCACAGACAATTCACCCCTCCACTTT.

The J gene is TRBJ1-2, the V gene TRBV7-9; possible D gene TRBD1, 5 bases. Germline assignment: CDR1 SEHNR and CDR2 FQNEAQ (reference sequence). CDR3 length: 16 amino acids. V was clipped by 4 bases and J by 2 bases, with 17 bases between them. CDR3 sequence reads: CASSSPGGETNYGYTF. The CDR3 DNA reads as TGTGCCAGCAGCTCCCCGGGGGGGGAAACAAACTATGGCTACACCTTC.

This chain's CDR3 is CASSQTGYKNYGYTF. The DNA for the CDR3 is TGTGCCAGCAGCCAGACAGGTTATAAGAACTATGGCTACACCTTC. The chain recombines TRBV14 with TRBJ1-2, with a tentative D call TRBD1 (6 bases). V was clipped by 3 bases and J by 2 bases, with 13 bases between them. The germline V gene encodes CDR1 SGHDN and CDR2 FVKESK. The CDR3 extends over 15 amino acids.

The J gene is TRBJ2-3, the V gene TRBV7-9; 10 bases are shared with TRBD1. The length of the CDR3 is 16 residues. The V gene end was trimmed by 4 bases and the J gene end by 3 bases; junction bases not matched to a gene: 7. Germline V gives CDR1 SEHNR, CDR2 FQNEAQ (reference sequence). CDR3 in DNA: TGTGCCAGCAGCTCCGACAGGGGGCGAGGGACAGATACGCAGTATTTT. Encoded protein: CASSSDRGRGTDTQYF.

The chain carries TRBV5-5 and TRBJ2-7, with 8 bases fitting TRBD2. Losses at the gene ends were 0 bases for V and 2 bases for J; bases not matched to a gene: 7. The CDR3 sequence is 16 residues long. Germline V lookup: CDR1 SGHKS, CDR2 YYEKEE (reference sequence). CDR3 loop: CASSLGASGSPYEQYF. The CDR3 DNA follows: TGTGCCAGCAGCTTGGGGGCTAGCGGGTCCCCCTACGAGCAGTACTTC.

This clone has a single count. CDR3 in DNA: TGTGCCAGCAGCCAACAACTAGAAGGGACCCAGTACTTC. This gives the protein CASSQQLEGTQYF. The V gene is TRBV14, the J gene TRBJ2-5, with a possible D match to TRBD2 (5 bases). Germline loops: CDR1 SGHDN, CDR2 FVKESK. Trimming removed 2 bases from V and 7 bases from J, with 11 bases in between. This CDR3 has 13 amino acids.

This chain uses TRBV7-9 with TRBJ1-6; weak D call: TRBD1 (5 bases). V was pared by 5 bases and J by 9 bases, with 17 bases between. Looked up from germline, CDR1 is SEHNR and CDR2 is FQNEAQ (reference sequence). The CDR3 has 15 residues. CDR3 DNA: TGTGCCAGCAGCCTGGGGCAGGGAATTAGTTCACCCCTCCACTTT. This sequence encodes CASSLGQGISSPLHF.

This sequence joins TRBV27 and TRBJ2-2; 9 bases line up with TRBD2. Germline assignment: CDR1 MNHEY and CDR2 SMNVEV (reference sequence). Trimming removed 3 bases from V and 4 bases from J; junction bases left unmatched: 6. The CDR3 covers 16 residues. The CDR3 reads CASSFLSGRSTGELFF. In DNA form, the CDR3 reads TGTGCCAGCAGTTTTCTAAGCGGGAGGAGCACCGGGGAGCTGTTTTTT.

The chain uses TRBV10-3 and TRBJ2-1; weak D call: TRBD2 (6 bases). Per the germline V gene, CDR1 is ENHRY and CDR2 is SYGVKD. V was cut by 5 bases and J by 5 bases, with 13 bases left in between. The CDR3 spans 14 residues. CDR3 DNA sequence: TGTGCCATCAGTTCGGGGGTGGTAAACAATGAGCAGTTCTTC. Translated, it gives CAISSGVVNNEQFF.

The chain is built from TRBV5-1 and TRBJ2-1; TRBD2 aligns across 13 bases. The germline gives CDR1 SGHRS, CDR2 YFSETQ. The V gene end was trimmed by 4 bases and the J gene end by 6 bases; junction bases not matched to a gene: 4. The CDR3 is 15 amino acids. The CDR3 bases are TGCGCCAGCAGCCAACTAGCGGGAGGGGGCAATGAGCAGTTCTTC. This gives the protein CASSQLAGGGNEQFF.

This rearrangement joins TRBV27 to TRBJ2-7, with D possibly TRBD1 on 6 matching bases. Germline lookup yields CDR1 MNHEY and CDR2 SMNVEV (reference sequence). V gave up 2 bases and J gave up 4 bases, with 12 bases separating them. This CDR3 comprises 14 residues. The CDR3 loop is CASSLPGHPYEQYF. The DNA of the CDR3 is TGTGCCAGCAGTTTACCGGGACACCCATACGAGCAGTACTTC.

The chain uses TRBV5-1 and TRBJ2-5; TRBD2 aligns across 15 bases. The J segment lost 4 bases and the V segment lost 4 bases, leaving 5 bases of the junction unmatched. The CDR3 is 16 residues long. The V gene's germline CDR1 is SGHRS and CDR2 YFSETQ. CDR3 bases: TGCGCCAGCAGCCCACCGGGACTAGCGGGGGGAGAGACCCAGTACTTC. Protein: CASSPPGLAGGETQYF.

The chain has TRBV19 and TRBJ2-3, with 9 positions matching TRBD1. Trimming removed 5 bases from V and 4 bases from J; junction bases left unmatched: 4. This CDR3 region has 14 residues. Per germline, CDR1 LNHDA and CDR2 SQIVND (reference sequence). The CDR3 DNA is TGTGCCAGTAGTCTCGGACAGGGGTCAGATACGCAGTATTTT. Translation gives CASSLGQGSDTQYF.

The chain links TRBV9 to TRBJ1-3; D call uncertain. Between the trimmed V and J ends, which lost 3 bases and 8 bases, there was a span of 9 bases. Per the germline V gene, CDR1 is SGDLS and CDR2 is YYNGEE. The CDR3 covers 12 residues. CDR3 sequence reads: CASSAGLDTIYF. CDR3 nucleotides: TGTGCCAGCAGCGCCGGGTTGGACACCATATATTTT.